The T cell receptor beta chain described here comes from a study of blood T cell repertoires in COVID-19. Study in general: Samples taken during acute and convalescent COVID-19 were collected in the United States, Italy and Spain. From T cells, B-cell-depleted T cells, or PBMCs came the material, which was cDNA or gDNA.

CDR3 length: 18 amino acids. Trimming at V came to 3 bases and at J to 7 bases, leaving 13 bases not matched to a gene. Per the germline V gene, CDR1 is SGHTA and CDR2 is FQGNSA. Sequenced by immunoSEQ multiplex PCR; TCRdb stores in-frame clones only, minus some. Seen here are around 99,000 clones, around three quarters observed once, and the top ten hold about 4.1%. The chain recombines TRBV7-2 with TRBJ2-7, with 15 bases identical to TRBD2. This TCR came from a human donor in a cohort sampled during active or convalescent COVID-19. What was sequenced was peripheral blood. CDR3 bases: TGTGCCAGCAGCTTCACAGACATGGGACTAGCGGGAGGTCGGGAGCAGTACTTC. Its translation is CASSFTDMGLAGGREQYF.